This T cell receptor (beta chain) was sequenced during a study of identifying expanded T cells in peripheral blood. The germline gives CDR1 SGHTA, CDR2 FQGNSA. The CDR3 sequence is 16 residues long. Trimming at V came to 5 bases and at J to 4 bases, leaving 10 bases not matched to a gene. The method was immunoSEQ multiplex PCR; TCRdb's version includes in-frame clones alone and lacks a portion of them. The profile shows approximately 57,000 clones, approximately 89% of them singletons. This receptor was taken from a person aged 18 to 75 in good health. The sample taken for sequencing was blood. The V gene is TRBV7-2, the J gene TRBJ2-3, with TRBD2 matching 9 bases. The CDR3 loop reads CASSQRWTSDPDTQYF. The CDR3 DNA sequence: TGTGCCAGCAGCCAACGCTGGACTAGCGATCCAGATACGCAGTATTTT.